The present T cell receptor (beta chain) was sequenced within a study of vaccination and CD4 T cells after COVID-19. About the study: Recovered patients in the cohort numbered six men and four women, two of them Hispanic.

As to treatment: approximately 10-day PBMC culture with coronavirus spike peptide pools or control peptides (ViraFEST assay). The CDR3 totals 14 residues. With 5 bases removed from V and 2 bases from J, the gap between germline ends came to 15 bases. From germline, CDR1 is GTSNPN and CDR2 SVGIG (reference sequence). Concerning this clonotype itself: Its antigen is still unknown.

General study results and limits: The median count of SARS-CoV-2-reactive clonotypes rose from around 21 to 38, not significantly. A comparatively limited set of convalescent patients was examined, with no early post-infection timepoints.

The Oncomine TCR Beta short-read assay generated sequence data from the DNA of cultured CD4+ T cells. TCRdb re-called the PCR reads through MiXCR, storing one row per CDR3 protein. The data show about 14,000 distinct CDR3 sequences, 53% seen once. The chain uses TRBV30 and TRBJ1-2; D is uncertain. The specimen sequenced was CD4+ T cells from blood, cultured in vitro. The source is a human donor who had recovered from COVID-19. The CDR3 DNA follows: TGTGCCTGGGGCCGGTTGGACGGGAACTATGGCTACACCTTC. This gives the protein CAWGRLDGNYGYTF.